One and the same sample provided the 28 T cell receptor beta chains below, sequenced in a study of T cells expressing NK-cell markers. TCRdb re-called the 5' RACE reads; one entry per CDR3 protein, DNA not given. In total, the table holds about half a million distinct CDR3 sequences. Input material: blood T cells: a sorted CD56 or NKG2C T cell subset, CD4+ or CD8+ T cells, or bulk PBMC T cells (not recorded which). These receptors were taken from a woman aged 45-65 years in good health.

The chain employs TRBV5-6 and TRBJ1-1; TCRdb designates TRBD1, a call that cannot be tested without DNA. The length of the CDR3 is 16 residues. Germline V gives CDR1 SGHDT, CDR2 YYEEEE. Here the CDR3 reads CASNSGQGGLNTEAFF.

The chain links TRBV19 to TRBJ2-1; with no DNA, the TCRdb D assignment of TRBD1 cannot be verified. CDR1 LNHDA and CDR2 SQIVND come from the germline V gene (reference sequence). This CDR3 region has 15 residues. CDR3 amino acids: CASSIDSGQYNEQFF.

The J gene is TRBJ1-1, the V gene TRBV20-1; there is no DNA to check the TCRdb D call of TRBD1. The CDR3 contains 11 residues. The germline CDR1 and CDR2 sequences are DFQATT and SNEGSKA (reference sequence). Here the CDR3 reads CSAYRVTEAFF.

The gene calls are TRBV9 and TRBJ1-1; as DNA is missing, the TRBD1 call by TCRdb cannot be tested. This CDR3 comprises 14 residues. Germline loops: CDR1 SGDLS, CDR2 YYNGEE. The CDR3 reads CASSASQRGAEAFF.

The chain couples TRBV20-1 to TRBJ2-1; TCRdb indicates TRBD1, and absent DNA this call remains unverified. Germline CDR1 reads DFQATT; CDR2 reads SNEGSKA (reference sequence). The CDR3 is made up of 13 amino acids. The chain's CDR3 is CSAITRSQGEQFF.

This chain links TRBV5-1 with TRBJ2-1; with no DNA, the TCRdb D assignment of TRBD2 cannot be verified. This CDR3 comprises 17 residues. Per the germline V gene, CDR1 is SGHRS and CDR2 is YFSETQ. The CDR3 is CASSWGLAGGDLNEQFF.

The rearrangement links TRBV3-1 to TRBJ1-2. Germline V gene sequence: CDR1 LGHDT, CDR2 YNNKEL (reference sequence). This CDR3 has 16 residues. CDR3 in amino acids: CASSQVGGRTNYGYTF.

This chain connects TRBV7-2 to TRBJ2-5; TCRdb designates TRBD2, a call that cannot be tested without DNA. The CDR3 has 16 amino acids. Germline V lookup: CDR1 SGHTA, CDR2 FQGNSA. The CDR3 sequence: CASSPPSGGGQETQYF.

The chain employs TRBV20-1 and TRBJ1-1; the TCRdb call, TRBD1, lacks DNA for checking. This CDR3 contains 14 residues. Germline V CDR1 and CDR2: DFQATT, SNEGSKA (reference sequence). The chain's CDR3 is CSARTNRDLSEAFF.

The gene calls are TRBV5-1 and TRBJ2-1; TCRdb picks TRBD2, but there is no DNA to check that call. Germline assignment: CDR1 SGHRS and CDR2 YFSETQ. There are 16 residues in the CDR3. The CDR3: CASSRRRSGSGNEQFF.

V usage is TRBV4-1 and J usage is TRBJ2-3; absent DNA, TCRdb's TRBD1 call cannot be checked. Germline-derived CDR1 and CDR2 are MGHRA and YSYEKL. The CDR3 is 14 residues long. This chain's CDR3 is CASSQTGAGDTQYF.

The V gene is TRBV5-5, the J gene TRBJ1-4; the D gene TCRdb calls, TRBD1, cannot be checked with no DNA. CDR1 is SGHKS and CDR2 is YYEKEE in the germline V gene (reference sequence). The CDR3 runs to 13 residues. CDR3 protein: CASSYGTPEKLFF.

The rearrangement joins TRBV5-1 to TRBJ1-5; TCRdb proposes TRBD1, but this gene call is untestable without DNA. Germline CDR1 reads SGHRS; CDR2 reads YFSETQ. The CDR3 has 14 residues. The CDR3 loop is CASSTGTGDQPQHF.

The V gene is TRBV29-1, the J gene TRBJ2-7; TCRdb lists TRBD1, though no DNA is available to test this call. This CDR3 is built from 13 residues. Germline assignment: CDR1 SQVTM and CDR2 ANQGSEA. The chain's CDR3 is CSVWGGASDEQYF.

The V gene is TRBV12-3 or TRBV12-4, the J gene TRBJ2-7; TCRdb's D gene call, TRBD2, goes unchecked for lack of DNA. The CDR3 consists of 16 residues. This CDR3 is CASSFLAGGFSYEQYF.

This chain links TRBV20-1 with TRBJ2-5; TCRdb returns TRBD1, unconfirmable since there is no DNA. This CDR3 region has 15 residues. The germline gives CDR1 DFQATT, CDR2 SNEGSKA (reference sequence). Here the CDR3 reads CSAVVPGRLQETQYF.

This sequence joins TRBV20-1 and TRBJ2-3. The germline gives CDR1 DFQATT, CDR2 SNEGSKA (reference sequence). The CDR3 spans 14 residues. The CDR3 here is CSATRPASTDTQYF.

The J gene is TRBJ2-5, the V gene TRBV5-1; TCRdb indicates TRBD1, and absent DNA this call remains unverified. CDR3 length: 16 amino acids. Germline V CDR1 and CDR2: SGHRS, YFSETQ. The CDR3 reads CASSLGPTGRQETQYF.

This chain links TRBV11-2 with TRBJ2-1; TCRdb indicates TRBD2, and absent DNA this call remains unverified. The CDR3 sequence is 17 residues long. Germline loops: CDR1 SGHAT, CDR2 FQNNGV. The CDR3 sequence: CASSFKLADRIYNEQFF.

The chain recombines TRBV4-1 with TRBJ1-1; TCRdb selects TRBD1, and the lack of DNA leaves this call unchecked. CDR1 is MGHRA, CDR2 YSYEKL, per germline. The CDR3 spans 15 residues. The CDR3 protein is CASSPPLKGNTEAFF.

The V call is TRBV24-1, the J call TRBJ2-2; TCRdb returns TRBD1, unconfirmable since there is no DNA. Germline assignment: CDR1 KGHDR and CDR2 SFDVKD. The CDR3 is 14 residues long. This CDR3 is CATSSGVNTGELFF.

The rearrangement joins TRBV20-1 to TRBJ2-7; the TRBD1 assignment by TCRdb is unverifiable without DNA. Germline values: CDR1 DFQATT, CDR2 SNEGSKA (reference sequence). This CDR3 comprises 15 residues. Here the CDR3 reads CSAGNHRGASYEQYF.

The rearrangement uses TRBV20-1 and TRBJ1-1; with no DNA, the TCRdb D assignment of TRBD1 cannot be verified. Germline CDR1 and CDR2: DFQATT and SNEGSKA (reference sequence). The CDR3 length is 16 residues. The CDR3 loop is CSAGDPTGGGYTEAFF.

J is TRBJ2-1 and V is TRBV9. This CDR3 comprises 13 residues. In germline, CDR1 is SGDLS, CDR2 YYNGEE. CDR3 residues: CASSVTETREQFF.

This chain joins TRBV12-3 or TRBV12-4 and TRBJ2-2; TCRdb indicates TRBD1, and absent DNA this call remains unverified. The CDR3 has 14 amino acids. CDR3 protein: CASSWGLDTGELFF.

J is TRBJ2-3 and V is TRBV27; checking the TCRdb D call of TRBD2 is not possible without DNA. The CDR3 totals 17 residues. CDR1 and CDR2 from the germline V gene are MNHEY and SMNVEV (reference sequence). The CDR3 region is CASSSGTSGGSTDTQYF.

V usage is TRBV20-1 and J usage is TRBJ2-1; TCRdb's D gene call, TRBD1, goes unchecked for lack of DNA. The CDR3 runs to 17 residues. The germline gives CDR1 DFQATT, CDR2 SNEGSKA (reference sequence). CDR3 amino acids: CSARDVRTGGSYNEQFF.

The V and J genes are TRBV18 and TRBJ1-4; no DNA is available, so the TRBD1 call from TCRdb remains unchecked. Germline assignment: CDR1 KGHSH and CDR2 LQKENI. The length of the CDR3 is 16 residues. CDR3 in amino acids: CASSQAGTGLNEKLFF.